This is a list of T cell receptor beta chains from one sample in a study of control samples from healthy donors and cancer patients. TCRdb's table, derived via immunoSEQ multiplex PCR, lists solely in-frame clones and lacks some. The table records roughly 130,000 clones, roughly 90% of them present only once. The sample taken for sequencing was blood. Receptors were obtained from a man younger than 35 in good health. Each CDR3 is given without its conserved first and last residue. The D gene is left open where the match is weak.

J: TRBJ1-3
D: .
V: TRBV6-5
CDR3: ASSLSGLGGNTIY

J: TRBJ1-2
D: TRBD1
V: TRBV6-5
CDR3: ASSYDRGHGYT

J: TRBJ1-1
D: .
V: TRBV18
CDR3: ASSLGQLMNTEAF

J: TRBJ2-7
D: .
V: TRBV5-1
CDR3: ASSLGAAYEQY

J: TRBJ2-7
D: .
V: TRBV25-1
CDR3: ASSSSGGETYEQY

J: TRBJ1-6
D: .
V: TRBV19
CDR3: ASSIRGVDYNSPLH

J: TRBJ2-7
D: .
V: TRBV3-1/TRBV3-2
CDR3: ASGGAYEQY

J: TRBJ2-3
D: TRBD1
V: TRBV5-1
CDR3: ASRPSGTGLVDTQY

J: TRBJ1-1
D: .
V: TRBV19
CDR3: ASSAQPTLSGTEAF

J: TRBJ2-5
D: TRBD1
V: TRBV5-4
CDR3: ASSASTGQGAKTQY

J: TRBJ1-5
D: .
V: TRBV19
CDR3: ASSILAGRDNDQH

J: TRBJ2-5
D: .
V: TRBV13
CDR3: ASSLFGGRGETQY

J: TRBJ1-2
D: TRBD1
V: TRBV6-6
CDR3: ASSRQGTYGYT

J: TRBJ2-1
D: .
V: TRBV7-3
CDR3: ASSLNAGFDEQF

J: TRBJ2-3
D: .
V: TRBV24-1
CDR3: ATSDLKDTQY

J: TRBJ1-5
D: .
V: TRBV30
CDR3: AWSDEQEYNQPQH

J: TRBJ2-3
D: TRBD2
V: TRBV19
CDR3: ASSIGTGGVITDTQY

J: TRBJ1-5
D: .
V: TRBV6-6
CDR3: ASSYLGGDTQPQH

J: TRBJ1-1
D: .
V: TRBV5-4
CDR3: ASSEATNTEAF

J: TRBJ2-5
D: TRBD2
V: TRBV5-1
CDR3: ASSTGTSGGVLETQY

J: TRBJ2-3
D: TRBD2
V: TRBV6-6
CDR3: ASRSLAGEDTQY

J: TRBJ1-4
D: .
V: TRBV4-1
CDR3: ASSHTTGEEKLF

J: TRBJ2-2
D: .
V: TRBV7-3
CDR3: ASSRGRAGAGELF

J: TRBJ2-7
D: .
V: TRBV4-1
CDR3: ASSHPRGPIAYEQY

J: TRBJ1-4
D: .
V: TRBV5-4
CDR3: ASSLETGNEKLF

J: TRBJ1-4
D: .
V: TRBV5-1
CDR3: ASSSGRRNEKLF

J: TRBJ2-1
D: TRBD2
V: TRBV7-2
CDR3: ASSSTSGGYNEQF

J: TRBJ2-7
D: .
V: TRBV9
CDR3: ASSERTDSYEQY

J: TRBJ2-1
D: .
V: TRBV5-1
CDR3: ASSLTTGTAGEQF

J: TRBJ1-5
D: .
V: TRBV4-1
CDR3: ASSQDGPPGDSNQPQH

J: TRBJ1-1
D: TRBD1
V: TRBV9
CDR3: ASSVGGTGLNTEAF

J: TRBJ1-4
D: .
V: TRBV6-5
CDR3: ASSTGSANEKLF

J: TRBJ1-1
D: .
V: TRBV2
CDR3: ASSEQNTEAF

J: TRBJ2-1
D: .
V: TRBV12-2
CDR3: ASRLTRQRYNEQF

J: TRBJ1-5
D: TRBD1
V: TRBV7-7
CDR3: ASSLRGTRQGESNQPQH

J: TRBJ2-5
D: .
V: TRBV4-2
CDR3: ASSQRDVRQETQY

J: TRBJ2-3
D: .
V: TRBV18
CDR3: ASSPPSTDTQY

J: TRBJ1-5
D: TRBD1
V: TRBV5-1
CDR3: ASSSSPGQSNQPQH

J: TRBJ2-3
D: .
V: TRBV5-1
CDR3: ASSPRGSGSTDTQY

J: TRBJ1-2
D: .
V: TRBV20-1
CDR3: SASMGTGGVDGYT

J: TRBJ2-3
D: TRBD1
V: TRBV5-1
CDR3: ASSSGTGDDTQY

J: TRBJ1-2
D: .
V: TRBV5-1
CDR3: ASSIQEPEGYT

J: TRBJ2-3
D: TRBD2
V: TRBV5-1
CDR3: ASSLDSGGARDTQY

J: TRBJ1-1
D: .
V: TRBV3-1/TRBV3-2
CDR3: ASSQWGVPEAF

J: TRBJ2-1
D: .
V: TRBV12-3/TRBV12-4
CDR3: ASSTGLDEQF

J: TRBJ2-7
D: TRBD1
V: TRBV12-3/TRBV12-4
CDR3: ASSPTGTYEQY

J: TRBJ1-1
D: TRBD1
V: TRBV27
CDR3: ASSKKKTGSNTEAF

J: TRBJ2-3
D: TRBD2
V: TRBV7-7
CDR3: ASSWGLAGTQY

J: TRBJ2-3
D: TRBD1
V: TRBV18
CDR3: ASSPSGGAPDTQY

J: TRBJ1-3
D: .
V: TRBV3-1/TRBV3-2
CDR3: ASSLGTRSGNTIY

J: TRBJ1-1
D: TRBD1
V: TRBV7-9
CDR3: ASSPDRVGTEAF

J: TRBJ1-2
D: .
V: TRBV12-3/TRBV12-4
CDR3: ASRGTGNYGYT

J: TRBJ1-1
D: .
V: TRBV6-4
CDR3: ASSTGRDTEAF